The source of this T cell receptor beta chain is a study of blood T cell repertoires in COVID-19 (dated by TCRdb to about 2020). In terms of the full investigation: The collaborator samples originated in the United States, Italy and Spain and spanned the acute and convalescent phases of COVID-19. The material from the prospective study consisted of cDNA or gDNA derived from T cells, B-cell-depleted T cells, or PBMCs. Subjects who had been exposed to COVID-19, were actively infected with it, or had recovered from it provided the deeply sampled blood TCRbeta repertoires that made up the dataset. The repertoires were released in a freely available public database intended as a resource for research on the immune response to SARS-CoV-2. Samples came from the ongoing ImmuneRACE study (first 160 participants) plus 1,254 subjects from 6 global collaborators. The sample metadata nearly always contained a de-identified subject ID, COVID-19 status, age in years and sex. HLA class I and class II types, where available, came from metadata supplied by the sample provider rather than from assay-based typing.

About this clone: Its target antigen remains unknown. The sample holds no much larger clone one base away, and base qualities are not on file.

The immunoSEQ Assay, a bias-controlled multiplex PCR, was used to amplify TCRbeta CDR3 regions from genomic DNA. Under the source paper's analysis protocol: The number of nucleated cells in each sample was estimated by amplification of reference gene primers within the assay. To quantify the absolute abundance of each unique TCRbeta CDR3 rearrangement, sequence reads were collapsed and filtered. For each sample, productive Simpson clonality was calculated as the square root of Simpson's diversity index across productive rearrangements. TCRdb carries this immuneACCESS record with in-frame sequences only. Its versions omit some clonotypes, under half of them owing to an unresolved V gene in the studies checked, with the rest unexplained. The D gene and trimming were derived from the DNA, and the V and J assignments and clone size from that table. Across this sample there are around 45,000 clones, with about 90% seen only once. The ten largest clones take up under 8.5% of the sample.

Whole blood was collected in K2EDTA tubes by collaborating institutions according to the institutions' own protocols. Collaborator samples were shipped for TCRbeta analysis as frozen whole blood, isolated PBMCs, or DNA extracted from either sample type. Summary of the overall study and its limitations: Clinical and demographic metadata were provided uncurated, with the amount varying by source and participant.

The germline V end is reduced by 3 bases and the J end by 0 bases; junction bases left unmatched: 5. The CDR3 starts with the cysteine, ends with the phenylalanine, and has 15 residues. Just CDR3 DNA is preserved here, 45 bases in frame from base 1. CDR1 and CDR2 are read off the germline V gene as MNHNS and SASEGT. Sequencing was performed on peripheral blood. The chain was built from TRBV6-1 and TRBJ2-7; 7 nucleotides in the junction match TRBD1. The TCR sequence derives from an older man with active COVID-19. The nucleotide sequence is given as TGTGCCAGCAGTGAGACTTGGACAGGCTCCTACGAGCAGTACTTC. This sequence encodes CASSETWTGSYEQYF.